A single T cell receptor beta chain is shown here with its context. The data stem from a study of cytomegalovirus exposure and HLA in healthy donors. Overall study: One earlier analysis, a look at around 170 million T cells, found 100 million to 130 million unique TCR beta sequences.

PCR was performed using 60 Vbeta and 13 Jbeta primers. Assay: immunoSEQ multiplex PCR; the TCRdb copy retains only in-frame clones and omits some. The sample table includes 70,000 to 100,000 clones. Sequenced: PBMCs. This receptor was taken from a girl between 10 and 17 years old in good health and CMV-seropositive.

The CDR3 region is CASRPTGFSNTGELFF. The CDR3 bases are TGTGCCAGCAGGCCTACAGGGTTTTCGAACACCGGGGAGCTGTTTTTT. This chain connects TRBV28 to TRBJ2-2; D possibly corresponds to TRBD1 (6 bases). Germline loops: CDR1 MDHEN, CDR2 SYDVKM. With 6 bases removed from V and 0 bases from J, the gap between germline ends came to 14 bases. The CDR3 loop spans 16 amino acids.